The 13 T cell receptor beta chains given below trace back to one sample, sequenced in a study of PD-1 blockade in classical Hodgkin lymphoma. Time point defined: newly diagnosed, previously untreated cHL patient sample. Isolation of CD4+ T cells from thawed PBMCs was performed by magnetic negative selection. Data came from immunoSEQ multiplex PCR; TCRdb stores just in-frame clones and leaves some out. The sample consists of about 34,000 clones, more than 85% of them appearing once. Material: CD4+ T cells from blood. The receptors derive from a human donor with classical Hodgkin lymphoma.

This chain connects TRBV7-8 to TRBJ1-1, with no clear D. Trimming cost V 3 bases and J 2 bases, with 7 bases left between them. Germline V gives CDR1 SGHVS, CDR2 FQNEAQ. CDR3 length equals 13 residues. CDR3 sequence (DNA): TGTGCCAGCAGCTTTCAGGTTAACACTGAAGCTTTCTTT. Protein: CASSFQVNTEAFF.

This clone was seen once. This chain links TRBV9 with TRBJ2-5, with D perhaps assigned TRBD1 or TRBD2 (5 bases each). This CDR3 has 14 amino acids. Trimming removed 0 bases from V and 5 bases from J, with 11 bases in between. In germline, CDR1 is SGDLS, CDR2 YYNGEE. CDR3 sequence (DNA): TGTGCCAGCAGCGTAGTTGGGGGTAAGGAGACCCAGTACTTC. Protein product: CASSVVGGKETQYF.

The chain joins TRBV2 to TRBJ1-4; 9 positions match TRBD1. CDR1 and CDR2 from the germline V gene are SNHLY and FYNNEI. V shed 0 bases and J 7 bases; nucleotides not matched to a gene: 6. CDR3 length: 16 residues. The CDR3 loop reads CASSEAWGTGFEKLFF. The DNA for the CDR3 is TGTGCCAGCAGTGAAGCTTGGGGGACAGGGTTTGAAAAACTGTTTTTT.

The chain recombines TRBV11-1 with TRBJ1-6; D not resolved. The germline gives CDR1 SGHAT, CDR2 FQDESV (reference sequence). Trimming cost V 2 bases and J 5 bases, with 16 bases left between them. CDR3 length: 17 amino acids. CDR3 amino acids: CASSLNTWGSDNSPLHF. CDR3 nucleotide sequence: TGTGCCAGCAGCTTAAATACTTGGGGATCGGATAATTCACCCCTCCACTTT.

This chain joins TRBV7-9 and TRBJ2-6, with 7 bases fitting TRBD2. Looked up from germline, CDR1 is SEHNR and CDR2 is FQNEAQ (reference sequence). This CDR3 spans 18 amino acids. Trimming removed 3 bases from V and 1 base from J; junction bases left unmatched: 9. The CDR3 DNA reads TGTGCCAGCAGCTTTGAGCGGGGACGACTGTCTGGGGCCAACGTCCTGACTTTC. Translated, it gives CASSFERGRLSGANVLTF.

The chain links TRBV5-1 to TRBJ2-4, with 9 bases aligning to TRBD1. The germline V gene has CDR1 SGHRS and CDR2 YFSETQ. The CDR3 has 17 residues. The V and J ends lost 2 bases and 5 bases, in that order; junction bases with no gene match: 11. The CDR3 coding sequence is TGCGCCAGCAGCTTAACCCCGGGACAGGGCCCCCAAAACATTCAGTACTTC. Its translation: CASSLTPGQGPQNIQYF.

The chain employs TRBV7-2 and TRBJ1-5; 9 nucleotides match TRBD1. The V gene end was trimmed by 5 bases and the J gene end by 5 bases; junction bases not matched to a gene: 10. CDR1 SGHTA and CDR2 FQGNSA come from the germline V gene. The length of the CDR3 is 16 residues. CDR3 residues: CASSISRTGVDQPQHF. DNA of the CDR3: TGTGCCAGCAGCATCTCGCGGACAGGGGTGGATCAGCCCCAGCATTTT.

The J gene is TRBJ2-5, the V gene TRBV30, with TRBD1 identical over 9 bases. Unmatched junction bases numbered 3, after V lost 0 bases and J lost 7 bases. Germline CDR1 GTSNPN, CDR2 SVGIG (reference sequence). The CDR3 has 13 amino acids. The CDR3 region is CAWSVQGAGTQYF. The CDR3 bases are TGTGCCTGGAGTGTACAGGGGGCGGGGACCCAGTACTTC.

The chain has TRBV11-2 and TRBJ1-3, with 7 bases identical to TRBD1. Looked up from germline, CDR1 is SGHAT and CDR2 is FQNNGV. This CDR3 has 16 amino acids. With V trimmed by 4 bases and J by 0 bases, 6 bases remained unmatched. CDR3 amino acids: CASSSRTGDSGNTIYF. The CDR3 nucleotides read TGTGCCAGCAGCTCTAGGACAGGTGACTCTGGAAACACCATATATTTT.

This rearrangement joins TRBV6-6 to TRBJ1-2; weak D call: TRBD1 (5 bases). Germline CDR1 MNHNY, CDR2 SVGAGI (reference sequence). CDR3 length: 14 amino acids. Trimming removed 0 bases from V and 2 bases from J, with 7 bases in between. The CDR3 DNA sequence: TGTGCCAGCAGTTACTCACGGGGCAACTATGGCTACACCTTC. Its protein is CASSYSRGNYGYTF.

The chain employs TRBV19 and TRBJ1-1, with D possibly being TRBD1 (6 bases). This CDR3 region has 15 residues. Between the trimmed V and J ends, which lost 3 bases and 0 bases, there was a span of 11 bases. Looked up from germline, CDR1 is LNHDA and CDR2 is SQIVND (reference sequence). DNA of the CDR3: TGTGCCAGTAGTATTCGGGGGCAGGTGAACACTGAAGCTTTCTTT. It yields the protein CASSIRGQVNTEAFF.

This rearrangement joins TRBV18 to TRBJ2-7, with D hard to call. Deletions cut 3 bases from V and 3 bases from J, with 9 bases between. Germline loops: CDR1 KGHSH, CDR2 LQKENI. There are 13 residues in the CDR3. CDR3 sequence reads: CASSPDLYYEQYF. The CDR3 coding sequence is TGTGCCAGCTCACCGGACCTTTACTACGAGCAGTACTTC.

The genes are TRBV2 and TRBJ2-7; D is undetermined. V was clipped by 8 bases and J by 2 bases, with 16 bases between them. The CDR3 has 14 residues. Germline CDR1 and CDR2: SNHLY and FYNNEI. DNA for the CDR3: TGTGCCAGCCGCCCGGAGAGTACCGCCTACGAGCAGTACTTC. As protein: CASRPESTAYEQYF.